These T cell receptor beta chains were read from a single sample in a study of T cells after posttransplantation cyclophosphamide. Assay: immunoSEQ multiplex PCR; the TCRdb copy retains only in-frame clones and omits some. This sample has 40,000 to 60,000 clones, each found more than once. The sequenced sample was PBMCs. The receptors come from a man between 35 and 55 years old in good health, CMV-negative, and a related stem cell transplant donor. The CDR3 runs from the conserved cysteine through the conserved F or W. The D gene is left open where the match is weak. Rows may omit the clone size; those that give it use once, few, many or a size class.

CDR3nt: TGTGCCAGCAGCTTGAACACAGAAGCTTTCTTT
CDR3aa: CASSLNTEAFF
j_gene: TRBJ1-1
v_gene: TRBV5-4
abundance: many
d_gene: .

CDR3nt: TGTGCCAGCAGTTTCCGGACAGGGAACCAAGAGACCCAGTACTTC
CDR3aa: CASSFRTGNQETQYF
j_gene: TRBJ2-5
v_gene: TRBV28
abundance: many
d_gene: TRBD1

CDR3nt: TGTGCCAGCAGCATGGGACAGAACTATGGCTACACCTTC
CDR3aa: CASSMGQNYGYTF
j_gene: TRBJ1-2
v_gene: TRBV7-9
abundance: many
d_gene: TRBD1

CDR3nt: TGTGCCAGCAGCCTCATTACTAGTTACAATGAGCAGTTCTTC
CDR3aa: CASSLITSYNEQFF
j_gene: TRBJ2-1
v_gene: TRBV5-6
abundance: many
d_gene: .

CDR3nt: TGCAGCGTTGAACCCACCCCCAGGGGGAACACTGAAGCTTTCTTT
CDR3aa: CSVEPTPRGNTEAFF
j_gene: TRBJ1-1
v_gene: TRBV29-1
abundance: many
d_gene: .

CDR3nt: TGTGCCAGCAGGCAAGGGACAGGTTTCTATAATTCACCCCTCCACTTT
CDR3aa: CASRQGTGFYNSPLHF
j_gene: TRBJ1-6
v_gene: TRBV28
abundance: .
d_gene: TRBD1

CDR3nt: TGTGCCTGGAGTGTTGGAGGGGCGGAGGGCTACACCTTC
CDR3aa: CAWSVGGAEGYTF
j_gene: TRBJ1-2
v_gene: TRBV30
abundance: many
d_gene: .

CDR3nt: TGCGCCAGCAGCGGGAGCCTATCTACCACCGGGGAGCTGTTTTTT
CDR3aa: CASSGSLSTTGELFF
j_gene: TRBJ2-2
v_gene: TRBV5-1
abundance: many
d_gene: .

CDR3nt: TGTGCCAGCAGCTCGACAGGCACCGGGGAGCTGTTTTTT
CDR3aa: CASSSTGTGELFF
j_gene: TRBJ2-2
v_gene: TRBV7-3
abundance: many
d_gene: .

CDR3nt: TGTGCCACCCTTGGGACAGGGAGTGACGAGCAGTACTTC
CDR3aa: CATLGTGSDEQYF
j_gene: TRBJ2-7
v_gene: TRBV10-3
abundance: many
d_gene: TRBD1

CDR3nt: TGTGCCAGCAGCTTATTATCTCAGTGGAGAGGGATATTGGATACGCAGTATTTT
CDR3aa: CASSLLSQWRGILDTQYF
j_gene: TRBJ2-3
v_gene: TRBV7-2
abundance: many
d_gene: .

CDR3nt: TGTGCCAGCAACCGACAGAATGAAGCTTTCTTT
CDR3aa: CASNRQNEAFF
j_gene: TRBJ1-1
v_gene: TRBV6-1
abundance: many
d_gene: .

CDR3nt: TGTGCCAGCAGTGAAAGGACAGGGACTTATAGCAATCAGCCCCAGCATTTT
CDR3aa: CASSERTGTYSNQPQHF
j_gene: TRBJ1-5
v_gene: TRBV6-1
abundance: many
d_gene: TRBD1

CDR3nt: TGCGCCAGCAGCTTGGGACTAGCGGGTATGAATGAGCAGTTCTTC
CDR3aa: CASSLGLAGMNEQFF
j_gene: TRBJ2-1
v_gene: TRBV5-1
abundance: many
d_gene: TRBD2

CDR3nt: TGCGCCAGCAGCTTGGGGGGAGTCAACGACGAGCAGTACTTC
CDR3aa: CASSLGGVNDEQYF
j_gene: TRBJ2-7
v_gene: TRBV5-1
abundance: many
d_gene: .

CDR3nt: TGTGCCAGCAGCTTGGGACACAGCACAGATACGCAGTATTTT
CDR3aa: CASSLGHSTDTQYF
j_gene: TRBJ2-3
v_gene: TRBV13
abundance: many
d_gene: .

CDR3nt: TGTGCCAGCAGTTTCCTGGGGAGCGGGATCTACGAGCAGTACTTC
CDR3aa: CASSFLGSGIYEQYF
j_gene: TRBJ2-7
v_gene: TRBV27
abundance: many
d_gene: TRBD2

CDR3nt: TGTGCCAGCAGCCCCACACAGGCCCATGAAGCTTTCTTT
CDR3aa: CASSPTQAHEAFF
j_gene: TRBJ1-1
v_gene: TRBV6-1
abundance: many
d_gene: .

CDR3nt: TGCGCCAGCAGCCGAGGGGAGGGGAGATCCTACAATGAGCAGTTCTTC
CDR3aa: CASSRGEGRSYNEQFF
j_gene: TRBJ2-1
v_gene: TRBV4-1
abundance: many
d_gene: TRBD2

CDR3nt: TGTGCCAGCAGCGTAGCGACAGGGGGCATCACAGATACGCAGTATTTT
CDR3aa: CASSVATGGITDTQYF
j_gene: TRBJ2-3
v_gene: TRBV9
abundance: many
d_gene: TRBD1

CDR3nt: TGTGCCACCAGCAGAGGGGGGGAGTCTAATGAAAAACTGTTTTTT
CDR3aa: CATSRGGESNEKLFF
j_gene: TRBJ1-4
v_gene: TRBV15
abundance: many
d_gene: .

CDR3nt: TGTGCCAGTAGACCGGGACTAGCGGGGTACACCGGGGAGCTGTTTTTT
CDR3aa: CASRPGLAGYTGELFF
j_gene: TRBJ2-2
v_gene: TRBV19
abundance: many
d_gene: TRBD2

CDR3nt: TGTGCCAGCAGCGTAAACAGCTTTACAGATACGCAGTATTTT
CDR3aa: CASSVNSFTDTQYF
j_gene: TRBJ2-3
v_gene: TRBV9
abundance: many
d_gene: .

CDR3nt: TGTGCCAGCAGCCAGGGCCCGTCAATGAACACTGAAGCTTTCTTT
CDR3aa: CASSQGPSMNTEAFF
j_gene: TRBJ1-1
v_gene: TRBV14
abundance: many
d_gene: .

CDR3nt: TGTGCCAGCAGTTACCACGGTCGAGAGACCCAGTACTTC
CDR3aa: CASSYHGRETQYF
j_gene: TRBJ2-5
v_gene: TRBV6-5
abundance: many
d_gene: .

CDR3nt: TGTGCCAGCAGCGCCAAGGGACTAGCGGGAGGTCTGGATACGCAGTATTTT
CDR3aa: CASSAKGLAGGLDTQYF
j_gene: TRBJ2-3
v_gene: TRBV11-1
abundance: many
d_gene: TRBD2

CDR3nt: TGTGCCAGTGTCCGGGGGACTGAAGCTTTCTTT
CDR3aa: CASVRGTEAFF
j_gene: TRBJ1-1
v_gene: TRBV9
abundance: many
d_gene: .

CDR3nt: TGTGCCAGTAGTATAGCGCGGGGCACAGATACGCAGTATTTT
CDR3aa: CASSIARGTDTQYF
j_gene: TRBJ2-3
v_gene: TRBV19
abundance: many
d_gene: .

CDR3nt: TGCGCCAGCCGGACAGGTTCAGGAAACACCATATATTTT
CDR3aa: CASRTGSGNTIYF
j_gene: TRBJ1-3
v_gene: TRBV5-1
abundance: many
d_gene: TRBD1

CDR3nt: TGTGCCTGGAGTCCGAGTGAAACCGGGGAGCTGTTTTTT
CDR3aa: CAWSPSETGELFF
j_gene: TRBJ2-2
v_gene: TRBV30
abundance: many
d_gene: .

CDR3nt: TGTGCCAGCAGCTTGGGCCGGGAAGACAGGGCCTTT
CDR3aa: CASSLGREDRAF
j_gene: TRBJ1-6
v_gene: TRBV7-2
abundance: few
d_gene: TRBD1

CDR3nt: TGTGCCAGCAGCTTCCGACTGGAGGCCCTAGCTGGCTACACCTTC
CDR3aa: CASSFRLEALAGYTF
j_gene: TRBJ1-2
v_gene: TRBV14
abundance: many
d_gene: .

CDR3nt: TGTGCCAGCAGTTACCATCCTAGCGCACCAGATACGCAGTATTTT
CDR3aa: CASSYHPSAPDTQYF
j_gene: TRBJ2-3
v_gene: TRBV6-5
abundance: many
d_gene: .

CDR3nt: TGTGCCAGCAGTTCTATGGGCCAGGGGGCGGGGGAGCAGTACTTC
CDR3aa: CASSSMGQGAGEQYF
j_gene: TRBJ2-7
v_gene: TRBV28
abundance: many
d_gene: TRBD1

CDR3nt: TGCGCCAGCAGCTTTTTCCGCACTAGCGGCCACAATGAGCAGTTCTTC
CDR3aa: CASSFFRTSGHNEQFF
j_gene: TRBJ2-1
v_gene: TRBV5-1
abundance: many
d_gene: TRBD2

CDR3nt: TGTGCCAGCCCAACAGGGGGCTGGGGAACTGAAGCTTTCTTT
CDR3aa: CASPTGGWGTEAFF
j_gene: TRBJ1-1
v_gene: TRBV2
abundance: many
d_gene: TRBD1

CDR3nt: TGTGCCAGCAGCTCCCAGGGATACAATGAGCAGTTCTTC
CDR3aa: CASSSQGYNEQFF
j_gene: TRBJ2-1
v_gene: TRBV11-3
abundance: many
d_gene: .

CDR3nt: TGTGCCAGCAGCTTACACGGGGCAGATACGCAGTATTTT
CDR3aa: CASSLHGADTQYF
j_gene: TRBJ2-3
v_gene: TRBV7-3
abundance: many
d_gene: .

CDR3nt: TGTGCCAGCAGCTCCCCCGCAGATACGCAGTATTTT
CDR3aa: CASSSPADTQYF
j_gene: TRBJ2-3
v_gene: TRBV7-3
abundance: many
d_gene: .

CDR3nt: TGTGCCAGCAGCTTAACCCCTCAGGGGTGGGATGGAAACACCATATATTTT
CDR3aa: CASSLTPQGWDGNTIYF
j_gene: TRBJ1-3
v_gene: TRBV7-2
abundance: many
d_gene: .

CDR3nt: TGCGCCAGCAGCTTGACAGGGTACACAGATACGCAGTATTTT
CDR3aa: CASSLTGYTDTQYF
j_gene: TRBJ2-3
v_gene: TRBV5-1
abundance: many
d_gene: .

CDR3nt: TGTGCCAGCAGGAAGGACAGTACTACCTACGAGCAGTACTTC
CDR3aa: CASRKDSTTYEQYF
j_gene: TRBJ2-7
v_gene: TRBV2
abundance: many
d_gene: .

CDR3nt: TGCGCCAGCAGCTCTTTCCCCCGACTAGCGGGAGAGGACAATGAGCAGTTCTTC
CDR3aa: CASSSFPRLAGEDNEQFF
j_gene: TRBJ2-1
v_gene: TRBV5-1
abundance: many
d_gene: TRBD2

CDR3nt: TGTGCCATCGGGTCCTCGCTTTCGGGGGAGACCCAGTACTTC
CDR3aa: CAIGSSLSGETQYF
j_gene: TRBJ2-5
v_gene: TRBV28
abundance: many
d_gene: .

CDR3nt: TGTGCCAGCAGTTTACCCTCCCGCAGCTACGAGCAGTACTTC
CDR3aa: CASSLPSRSYEQYF
j_gene: TRBJ2-7
v_gene: TRBV28
abundance: many
d_gene: .

CDR3nt: TGTGCCAGCAGTTTATCAGCGGGAAGGGCATTGGGCGAGCAGTACTTC
CDR3aa: CASSLSAGRALGEQYF
j_gene: TRBJ2-7
v_gene: TRBV27
abundance: many
d_gene: TRBD2

CDR3nt: TGTGCCTGGGGCGGGACCGGGGCAGGGTATGGCTACACCTTC
CDR3aa: CAWGGTGAGYGYTF
j_gene: TRBJ1-2
v_gene: TRBV30
abundance: many
d_gene: .

CDR3nt: TGTGCCAGCAGGACCCGGACAGCCATGAACACTGAAGCTTTCTTT
CDR3aa: CASRTRTAMNTEAFF
j_gene: TRBJ1-1
v_gene: TRBV27
abundance: many
d_gene: .

CDR3nt: TGTGCCAGCAGCTGGGGGAGGGAGGCACACCTAGGCACAGATACGCAGTATTTT
CDR3aa: CASSWGREAHLGTDTQYF
j_gene: TRBJ2-3
v_gene: TRBV5-4
abundance: many
d_gene: TRBD2

CDR3nt: TGCGCCAGCAGCCCCCGGGACACCAACGTTGAGGAGCAGTACTTC
CDR3aa: CASSPRDTNVEEQYF
j_gene: TRBJ2-7
v_gene: TRBV5-1
abundance: many
d_gene: .

CDR3nt: TGTGCCAGCAGCTTAGCGTGGGTTGGGGTCGGGGAGCCCCAGCATTTT
CDR3aa: CASSLAWVGVGEPQHF
j_gene: TRBJ1-5
v_gene: TRBV7-2
abundance: many
d_gene: .

CDR3nt: TGTGCCAGCAAATCCGGGAGCGGGTCCTACAATGAGCAGTTCTTC
CDR3aa: CASKSGSGSYNEQFF
j_gene: TRBJ2-1
v_gene: TRBV28
abundance: many
d_gene: .

CDR3nt: TGTGCCAGCAGCTCCGGGACTAGCGGGATTCCGTTCTTC
CDR3aa: CASSSGTSGIPFF
j_gene: TRBJ2-1
v_gene: TRBV7-2
abundance: many
d_gene: TRBD2

CDR3nt: TGTGCCAGCTCACCAGGGACTAGTGGGATTTACGAGCAGTACTTC
CDR3aa: CASSPGTSGIYEQYF
j_gene: TRBJ2-7
v_gene: TRBV18
abundance: many
d_gene: TRBD2

CDR3nt: TGTGCCAGCCTGGGACAGGGGGCAGTCTGGGCCTTC
CDR3aa: CASLGQGAVWAF
j_gene: TRBJ2-7
v_gene: TRBV27
abundance: many
d_gene: TRBD1

CDR3nt: TGTGCCAGCAGCAAACTTGCCGTAGCGGGAGGGGAGCTGTTTTTT
CDR3aa: CASSKLAVAGGELFF
j_gene: TRBJ2-2
v_gene: TRBV7-2
abundance: many
d_gene: TRBD2

CDR3nt: TGTGCCAGCAGTGGCCACCGACAGCCGCAAGAGACCCAGTACTTC
CDR3aa: CASSGHRQPQETQYF
j_gene: TRBJ2-5
v_gene: TRBV6-1
abundance: many
d_gene: .

CDR3nt: TGTGCCAGCAGTTCCCTTATAGCGGGACAAGAGACCCAGTACTTC
CDR3aa: CASSSLIAGQETQYF
j_gene: TRBJ2-5
v_gene: TRBV28
abundance: many
d_gene: TRBD2

CDR3nt: TGTGCCAGTAGTACAACTGCAAACTACGAGCAGTACTTC
CDR3aa: CASSTTANYEQYF
j_gene: TRBJ2-7
v_gene: TRBV19
abundance: many
d_gene: .